This passage covers 29 T cell receptor beta chains from one sample sequenced in a study of T cells in Graves' hyperthyroidism and ophthalmopathy. TCR beta CDR3 region amplification was performed from RNA transcripts. The HTBI primer set served for first-round RT-PCR of the TCR CDR3. TCRdb independently ran MiXCR on the multiplex PCR reads; one entry per CDR3 protein. The profile shows 500,000 to 700,000 distinct CDR3 sequences, 16% of them singletons. The source material was blood. The receptors were sampled from a woman aged 18-29 years with Graves' hyperthyroidism.

This clonotype was detected a few times. This chain joins TRBV5-6 and TRBJ2-1, with 8 bases identical to TRBD2. J lost 10 bases, V lost 1 base, and 4 bases had no gene match. CDR1 and CDR2 from the germline V gene are SGHDT and YYEEEE. The CDR3 length is 13 residues. This CDR3 reads CASSLILADEQFF. The CDR3 DNA reads as TGTGCCAGCAGCTTGATACTAGCGGACGAGCAGTTCTTC.

This clonotype came up many times. This chain links TRBV11-2 with TRBJ2-5; D gene unclear. The CDR3 is made up of 16 amino acids. V gave up 2 bases and J gave up 1 base, with 14 bases separating them. Germline CDR1 SGHAT, CDR2 FQNNGV. The CDR3 nucleotides are TGTGCCAGCAGCTTAAGGAGCCCACCGATCCAAGAGACCCAGTACTTC. It yields the protein CASSLRSPPIQETQYF.

The genes are TRBV29-1 and TRBJ1-2; TRBD1 aligns across 7 bases. The CDR3 covers 13 residues. V lost 6 bases, J lost 4 bases, and 8 bases stayed unmatched. CDR1 and CDR2 (germline): SQVTM, ANQGSEA. The DNA of the CDR3 is TGCAGCGTCCCAAAACAGGGGATCTATGGCTACACCTTC. This sequence encodes CSVPKQGIYGYTF.

This clonotype has just a few counts. The V and J genes are TRBV29-1 and TRBJ1-2; D gene unclear. Germline lookup yields CDR1 SQVTM and CDR2 ANQGSEA. The CDR3 runs 11 residues. Trimming took off 2 bases at V and 6 bases at J, with 7 bases between the two ends. The CDR3: CSVESGDGYTF. Here the CDR3 DNA reads TGCAGCGTTGAATCGGGAGATGGCTACACCTTC.

This sequence joins TRBV6-1 and TRBJ1-6; 7 bases align to TRBD1. V shed 5 bases, J shed 6 bases, and the junction held 16 bases outside the gene matches. The CDR3 loop spans 18 amino acids. CDR1 is MNHNS and CDR2 is SASEGT in the germline V gene. The CDR3 reads CASSNKAQGGSVNSPLHF. In nucleotides, the CDR3 is TGTGCCAGCAGTAATAAGGCCCAGGGGGGGTCGGTTAATTCACCCCTCCACTTT.

The rearrangement joins TRBV2 to TRBJ2-3, with D perhaps TRBD2 (6 bases). The V gene lost 4 bases and the J gene lost 0 bases, with 20 bases spanning the gap. CDR1 is SNHLY, CDR2 FYNNEI, per germline. The CDR3 loop spans 18 amino acids. CDR3 amino acids: CASSVLAAEISSTDTQYF. Here the CDR3 DNA reads TGTGCCAGCAGTGTTTTAGCGGCGGAGATATCTAGCACAGATACGCAGTATTTT.

This clonotype was recorded at least ten times. This sequence joins TRBV6-5 and TRBJ1-2; D is undetermined. V shed 0 bases and J shed 5 bases, with 7 bases lying between them. Germline V gives CDR1 MNHEY, CDR2 SVGAGI. The CDR3 has 13 residues. CDR3 loop: CASSYSMGYGYTF. The CDR3 nucleotides read TGTGCCAGCAGTTACTCGATGGGGTATGGCTACACCTTC.

This clonotype showed up many times. This chain links TRBV2 with TRBJ2-5; D might be TRBD2 (6 bases). Germline assignment: CDR1 SNHLY and CDR2 FYNNEI. The V and J ends lost 7 bases and 2 bases respectively, with 11 bases between them. This CDR3 comprises 13 residues. CDR3 DNA: TGTGCCAGCACCCGGGACTTTCAAGAGACCCAGTACTTC. Translated: CASTRDFQETQYF.

The CDR3 spells CATSAPDRSSGTDTQYF. CDR3 bases: TGTGCCACCAGTGCCCCCGACAGGTCAAGTGGGACAGATACGCAGTATTTT. The chain is built from TRBV24-1 and TRBJ2-3; D perhaps matches TRBD1 (6 bases). The germline V gene has CDR1 KGHDR and CDR2 SFDVKD. The CDR3 covers 17 residues. V dropped 5 bases and J dropped 3 bases, with 20 bases sitting between them.

V and J are TRBV5-1 and TRBJ1-2; D unclear. The CDR3 covers 18 residues. Germline CDR1 and CDR2: SGHRS and YFSETQ. Between the trimmed V and J ends, which lost 4 bases and 2 bases, there was a span of 24 bases. The CDR3 sequence: CASSKLPSGNYPNYGYTF. CDR3 bases: TGCGCCAGCAGCAAGCTTCCATCTGGCAACTACCCCAACTATGGCTACACCTTC.

This clonotype was counted many times. This chain connects TRBV7-9 to TRBJ1-2; D gene ambiguous. In germline, CDR1 is SEHNR, CDR2 FQNEAQ (reference sequence). V was shortened by 5 bases and J by 3 bases, with 25 bases between the two germline ends. The CDR3 spans 18 residues. CDR3 coding DNA: TGTGCCAGCAGCCCCTCCGGAGGCCGGGTCTCGAGCGACTATGGCTACACCTTC. The encoded protein is CASSPSGGRVSSDYGYTF.

Points on this clonotype: A much bigger clone sits one base away, suggesting this may be a read error. The V call is TRBV2, the J call TRBJ2-7; unclear D gene. CDR3 length: 12 residues. Trimming pared 8 bases from V and 5 bases from J, leaving 13 bases between. Germline V CDR1 and CDR2: SNHLY, FYNNEI. The CDR3 DNA is TGTGCCAGCGAAGCCCAGCCCAACGAGCAGTACTTC. Translated, it gives CASEAQPNEQYF.

The rearrangement joins TRBV6-1 to TRBJ2-7; D is undetermined. This CDR3 has 12 amino acids. The germline gives CDR1 MNHNS, CDR2 SASEGT. V lost 8 bases and J lost 4, with 12 bases in between. The CDR3, as DNA: TGTGCCAGCCGAGAACGGTTGTACGAGCAGTACTTC. It translates to CASRERLYEQYF.

This clonotype showed up many times. The V and J genes are TRBV11-1 and TRBJ1-1, with TRBD1 as a possible D gene (6 bases). The CDR3 is made up of 14 amino acids. From germline, CDR1 is SGHAT and CDR2 FQDESV (reference sequence). V was cut by 5 bases and J by 11 bases, with 21 bases left in between. The CDR3 DNA is TGTGCCAGCAGCGCAAGCTCACAGGGATTGAATGCTTTCTTT. This sequence encodes CASSASSQGLNAFF.

This clonotype was seen only a few times. The J gene is TRBJ2-2, the V gene TRBV28, with D unclear. Trimming took 3 bases from V and 4 from J, leaving 6 bases between them. The germline gives CDR1 MDHEN, CDR2 SYDVKM. The CDR3 totals 13 residues. CDR3 loop: CASSFLITGELFF. Here the CDR3 DNA reads TGTGCCAGCAGTTTTTTAATCACCGGGGAGCTGTTTTTT.

This chain joins TRBV5-1 and TRBJ1-5; D remains ambiguous. The length of the CDR3 is 14 residues. Trimming left V 4 bases short and J 5 bases short, with 13 bases between. CDR1 and CDR2 from the germline V gene are SGHRS and YFSETQ. DNA for the CDR3: TGCGCCAGCAGCCCCGGTATGGGCCATCAGCCCCAGCATTTT. Its translation: CASSPGMGHQPQHF.

This rearrangement joins TRBV9 to TRBJ2-3; 10 nucleotides match TRBD2. V lost 2 bases, J lost 5 bases, and 2 bases stayed unmatched. The CDR3 totals 14 residues. Germline lookup yields CDR1 SGDLS and CDR2 YYNGEE. Here the CDR3 reads CASSVLAGEDTQYF. CDR3 nucleotide sequence: TGTGCCAGCAGCGTGCTAGCGGGGGAAGATACGCAGTATTTT.

CDR3 coding DNA: TGCGCCAGCAGCCAAGATGAAGGAGCAATCAGCTACGAGCAGTACTTC. Encoded protein: CASSQDEGAISYEQYF. J is TRBJ2-7 and V is TRBV4-1; D is undetermined. Trimming stripped 0 bases from V and 3 bases from J, with 15 bases between. CDR1 is MGHRA and CDR2 is YSYEKL in the germline V gene. This CDR3 is 16 amino acids long.

V usage is TRBV7-2 and J usage is TRBJ2-5; perhaps D is TRBD1 or TRBD2 (5 bases each). The CDR3 is 16 amino acids. CDR1 is SGHTA, CDR2 FQGNSA, per germline. V was shortened by 3 bases and J by 4 bases, with 18 bases between the two germline ends. The CDR3: CASSFRGVGVAETQYF. In DNA form, the CDR3 reads TGTGCCAGCAGCTTCCGAGGGGTGGGAGTGGCAGAGACCCAGTACTTC. The variable domain in full, with the rest retrieved from reference TRBV7-2 and TRBJ2-5, is GAGVSQSPSNKVTEKGKDVELRCDPISGHTALYWYRQSLGQGLEFLIYFQGNSAPDKSGLPSDRFSAERTGGSVSTLTIQRTQQEDSAVYLCASSFRGVGVAETQYFGPGTRLLVL.

The J gene is TRBJ2-1, the V gene TRBV6-1, with 8 bases that match TRBD2. V was clipped by 5 bases and J by 10 bases; unmatched bases: 7. From germline, CDR1 is MNHNS and CDR2 SASEGT. The CDR3 runs to 13 residues. The CDR3 sequence: CASSPREGLEQFF. The CDR3 DNA sequence: TGTGCCAGCAGTCCTCGGGAGGGTTTGGAGCAGTTCTTC.

This clonotype was seen a handful of times. This rearrangement joins TRBV6-5 to TRBJ2-2; no clear D gene. The germline gives CDR1 MNHEY, CDR2 SVGAGI. V lost 0 bases and J lost 5, with 13 bases in between. The CDR3 consists of 16 residues. CDR3 in amino acids: CASSYSIIVGTGELFF. The DNA for the CDR3 is TGTGCCAGCAGTTACTCGATCATCGTGGGAACCGGGGAGCTGTTTTTT.

There are a few counts of this clonotype. The chain uses TRBV7-8 and TRBJ2-2; D is perhaps TRBD2 (6 bases). Germline loops: CDR1 SGHVS, CDR2 FQNEAQ. Trimming took 0 bases from V and 7 from J, leaving 15 bases between them. The CDR3 has 16 amino acids. CDR3 DNA: TGTGCCAGCAGCTTAGCCCTCGTCGGGGGATACGGGGAGCTGTTTTTT. Protein sequence: CASSLALVGGYGELFF. The full variable domain, completed using reference TRBV7-8 and TRBJ2-2, is GAGVSQSPRYKVAKRGQDVALRCDPISGHVSLFWYQQALGQGPEFLTYFQNEAQLDKSGLPSDRFFAERPEGSVSTLKIQRTQQEDSAVYLCASSLALVGGYGELFFGEGSRLTVL.

Regarding this clonotype: A much larger clone lies a single base off, so this may be a read error. Given the absence of the conserved phenylalanine or tryptophan at the CDR3 end, a read error is likely. V is TRBV6-1 and J is TRBJ1-1; no clear D. This CDR3 has 13 amino acids. The germline V gene encodes CDR1 MNHNS and CDR2 SASEGT. V lost 0 bases to trimming and J lost 0 bases, with 2 bases between them. The CDR3 bases are TGTGCCAGCAGTGAAGCAATGAACACTGAAGCTTTCCTT. As protein: CASSEAMNTEAFL.

The chain carries TRBV18 and TRBJ1-1, with a tentative D call TRBD1 (5 bases). Per germline, CDR1 KGHSH and CDR2 LQKENI. The V gene lost 6 bases and the J gene lost 0 bases, with 23 bases spanning the gap. This CDR3 is 18 amino acids long. The CDR3 DNA is TGTGCCAGCTCCCTCAACCCGAGCAGGGCCACTATGAACACTGAAGCTTTCTTT. It codes for CASSLNPSRATMNTEAFF.

This clonotype was observed many times. This CDR3 reads CASSLIRGTGVKRSQHF. The CDR3 bases are TGTGCCAGCAGTTTAATTAGGGGGACTGGTGTAAAAAGGTCCCAGCATTTT. The chain combines TRBV28 with TRBJ1-5; maybe TRBD1 (6 bases). CDR3 length equals 17 residues. Looked up from germline, CDR1 is MDHEN and CDR2 is SYDVKM. V was shortened by 2 bases and J by 11 bases, with 25 bases between the two germline ends.

This clonotype has just a few counts. V usage is TRBV15 and J usage is TRBJ2-7, with a weak D call TRBD1 (5 bases). V was trimmed by 1 base and J by 3 bases, leaving 10 bases between them. The CDR3 totals 14 residues. Per the germline V gene, CDR1 is LNHNV and CDR2 is YYDKDF (reference sequence). The CDR3 reads CATSRGQSLYEQYF. The CDR3 nucleotides are TGTGCCACCAGCAGAGGACAGAGCCTCTACGAGCAGTACTTC. The full variable domain, in which reference TRBV15 and TRBJ2-7 provide the parts outside the CDR3, is DAMVIQNPRYQVTQFGKPVTLSCSQTLNHNVMYWYQQKSSQAPKLLFHYYDKDFNNEADTPDNFQSRRPNTSFCFLDIRSPGLGDTAMYLCATSRGQSLYEQYFGPGTRLTVT.

About this clonotype itself: Germline is not matched at one junction end, which may reflect a read error. The V call is TRBV12-3 or TRBV12-4, the J call TRBJ2-7, with 7 nucleotides matching TRBD1. The CDR3 is 14 amino acids. CDR3 loop: CSSSLGQASYEQYF. The CDR3 coding sequence is TGTTCCAGCAGCCTCGGACAGGCGAGCTACGAGCAGTACTTC.

The table lists this clonotype with a few counts. The chain couples TRBV27 to TRBJ2-7, with 7 bases lining up with TRBD1. This CDR3 is built from 15 residues. In germline, CDR1 is MNHEY, CDR2 SMNVEV (reference sequence). V was clipped by 5 bases and J by 0 bases; unmatched bases: 7. The CDR3 region has the DNA TGTGCCAGCAGTCCCACAGGGGTAGGCTCCTACGAGCAGTACTTC. It encodes CASSPTGVGSYEQYF.

This chain connects TRBV20-1 to TRBJ1-5; D possibly corresponds to TRBD1 (5 bases). The CDR3 is 14 amino acids. Germline assignment: CDR1 DFQATT and CDR2 SNEGSKA (reference sequence). With 6 bases removed from V and 4 bases from J, the gap between germline ends came to 16 bases. CDR3 bases: TGCAGTGCAACCGGGACGGGAAGTAATCAGCCCCAGCATTTT. Amino acids: CSATGTGSNQPQHF.